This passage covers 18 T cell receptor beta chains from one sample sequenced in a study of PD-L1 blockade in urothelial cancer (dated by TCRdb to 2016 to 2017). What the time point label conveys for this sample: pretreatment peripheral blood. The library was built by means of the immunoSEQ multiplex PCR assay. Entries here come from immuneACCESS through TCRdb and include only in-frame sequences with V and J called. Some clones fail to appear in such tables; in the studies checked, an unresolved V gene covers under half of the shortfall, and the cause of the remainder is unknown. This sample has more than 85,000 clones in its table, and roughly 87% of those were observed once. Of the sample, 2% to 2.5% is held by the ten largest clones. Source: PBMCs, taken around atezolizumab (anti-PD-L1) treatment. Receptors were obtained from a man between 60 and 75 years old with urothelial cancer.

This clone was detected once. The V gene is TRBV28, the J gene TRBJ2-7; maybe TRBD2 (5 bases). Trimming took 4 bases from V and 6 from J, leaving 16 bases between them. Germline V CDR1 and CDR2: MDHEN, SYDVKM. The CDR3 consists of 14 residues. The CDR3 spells CASSSPGFSGEQYF. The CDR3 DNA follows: TGTGCCAGCAGTTCCCCCGGGTTCAGCGGCGAGCAGTACTTC.

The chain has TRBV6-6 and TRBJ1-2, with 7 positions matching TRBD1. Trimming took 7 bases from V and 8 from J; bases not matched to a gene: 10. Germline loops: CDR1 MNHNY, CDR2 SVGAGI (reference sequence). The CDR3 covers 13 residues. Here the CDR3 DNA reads TGTGCCAGCACCCTAGAGGGGGCGGGAGGCTACACCTTC. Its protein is CASTLEGAGGYTF.

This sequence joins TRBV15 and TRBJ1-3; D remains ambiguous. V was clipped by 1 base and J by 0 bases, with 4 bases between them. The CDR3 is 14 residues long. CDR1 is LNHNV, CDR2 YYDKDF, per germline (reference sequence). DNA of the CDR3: TGTGCCACCAGCAGAGTACACTCTGGAAACACCATATATTTT. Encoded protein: CATSRVHSGNTIYF.

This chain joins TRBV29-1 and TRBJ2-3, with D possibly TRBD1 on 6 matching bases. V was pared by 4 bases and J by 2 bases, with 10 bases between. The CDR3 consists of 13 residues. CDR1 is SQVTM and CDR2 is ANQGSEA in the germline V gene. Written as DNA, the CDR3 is TGCAGCGTTGTTGGGGGCTTCACAGATACGCAGTATTTT. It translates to CSVVGGFTDTQYF.

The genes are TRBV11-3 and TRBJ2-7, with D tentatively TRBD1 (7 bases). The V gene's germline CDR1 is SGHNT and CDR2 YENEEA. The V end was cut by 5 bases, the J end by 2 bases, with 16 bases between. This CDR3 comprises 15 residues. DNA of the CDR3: TGTGCCAGCAGCCCCCGGAGGGGGCCGCCCTACGAGCAGTACTTC. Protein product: CASSPRRGPPYEQYF.

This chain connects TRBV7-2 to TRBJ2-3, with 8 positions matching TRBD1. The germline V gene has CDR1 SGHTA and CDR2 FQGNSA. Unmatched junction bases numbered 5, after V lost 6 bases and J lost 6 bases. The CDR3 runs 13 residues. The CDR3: CASRRTGTDTQYF. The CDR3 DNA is TGTGCCAGCAGGAGGACAGGGACGGATACGCAGTATTTT.

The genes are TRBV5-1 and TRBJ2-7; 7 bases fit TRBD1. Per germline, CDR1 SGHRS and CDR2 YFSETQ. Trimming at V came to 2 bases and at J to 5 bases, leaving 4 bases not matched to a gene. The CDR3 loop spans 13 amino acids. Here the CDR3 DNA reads TGCGCCAGCAGCTTCAAACAGGGGAACGAGCAGTACTTC. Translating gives CASSFKQGNEQYF.

CDR3 bases: TGTGCCAGCAGCCCGGGACAGGGGCAGTACGAGCAGTACTTC. It yields the protein CASSPGQGQYEQYF. The chain recombines TRBV6-1 with TRBJ2-7; 10 bases are shared with TRBD1. The J segment lost 4 bases and the V segment lost 6 bases, leaving 6 bases of the junction unmatched. This CDR3 has 14 residues. The germline V gene has CDR1 MNHNS and CDR2 SASEGT.

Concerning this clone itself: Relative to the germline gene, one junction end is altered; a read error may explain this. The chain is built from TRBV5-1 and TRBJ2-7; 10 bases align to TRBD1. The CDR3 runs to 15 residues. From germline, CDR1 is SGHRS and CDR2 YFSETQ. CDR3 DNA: TGCGCCAGCAGCATTATGACAGGGGGCTCCTCCGAGCAGTACTTC. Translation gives CASSIMTGGSSEQYF. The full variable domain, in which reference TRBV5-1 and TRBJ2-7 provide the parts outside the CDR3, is KAGVTQTPRYLIKTRGQQVTLSCSPISGHRSVSWYQQTPGQGLQFLFEYFSETQRNKGNFPGRFSGRQFSNSRSEMNVSTLELGDSALYLCASSIMTGGSSEQYFGPGTRLTVT.

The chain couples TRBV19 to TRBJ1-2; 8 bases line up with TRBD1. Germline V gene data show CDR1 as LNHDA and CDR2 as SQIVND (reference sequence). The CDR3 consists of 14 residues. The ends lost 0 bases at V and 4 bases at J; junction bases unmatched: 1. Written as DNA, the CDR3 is TGTGCCAGTAGTATAGATCAGGGGGCCTATGGCTACACCTTC. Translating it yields CASSIDQGAYGYTF.

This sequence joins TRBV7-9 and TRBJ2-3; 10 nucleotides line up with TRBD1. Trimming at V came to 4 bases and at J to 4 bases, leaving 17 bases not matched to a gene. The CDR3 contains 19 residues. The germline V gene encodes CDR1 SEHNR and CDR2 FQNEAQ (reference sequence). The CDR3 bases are TGTGCCAGCAGCTCGTCCGGGACAGGGGAAGGCCGAAGCCCAGATACGCAGTATTTT. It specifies CASSSSGTGEGRSPDTQYF.

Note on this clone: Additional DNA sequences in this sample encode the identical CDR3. CDR3 sequence (DNA): TGTGCCAGCAGCTTAACAGCGGGAGCGAACACCGGGGAGCTGTTTTTT. Encoded protein: CASSLTAGANTGELFF. The chain recombines TRBV7-6 with TRBJ2-2, with 8 bases fitting TRBD2. The CDR3 is made up of 16 amino acids. Germline lookup yields CDR1 SGHVS and CDR2 FNYEAQ. The V segment lost 2 bases and the J segment 0 bases; nucleotides outside the gene matches: 2. The entire variable domain, with the rest obtained from reference TRBV7-6 and TRBJ2-2, is as follows: GAGVSQSPRYKVTKRGQDVALRCDPISGHVSLYWYRQALGQGPEFLTYFNYEAQQDKSGLPNDRFSAERPEGSISTLTIQRTEQRDSAMYRCASSLTAGANTGELFFGEGSRLTVL.

The chain's CDR3 is CASSEGARGLTEAFF. In DNA, the CDR3 is TGTGCCAGCAGTGAAGGGGCCAGGGGGCTCACTGAAGCTTTCTTT. The rearrangement joins TRBV6-1 to TRBJ1-1; 8 positions match TRBD1. The CDR3 spans 15 residues. After removal of 1 base from V and 4 bases from J, the junction contained 5 bases not matched to a gene. Germline V gene data show CDR1 as MNHNS and CDR2 as SASEGT.

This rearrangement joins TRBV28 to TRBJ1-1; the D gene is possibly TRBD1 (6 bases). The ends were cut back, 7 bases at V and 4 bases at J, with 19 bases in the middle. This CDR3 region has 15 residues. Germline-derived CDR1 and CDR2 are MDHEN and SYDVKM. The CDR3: CASTPQGRGITEAFF. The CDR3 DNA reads TGTGCCAGCACCCCACAGGGACGAGGGATCACTGAAGCTTTCTTT.

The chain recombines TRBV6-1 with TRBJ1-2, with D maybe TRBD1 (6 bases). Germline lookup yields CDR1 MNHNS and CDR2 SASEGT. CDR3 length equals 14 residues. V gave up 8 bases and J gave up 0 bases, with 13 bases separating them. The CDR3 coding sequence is TGTGCCAGCTCGGCCCAGGGGTCTAACTATGGCTACACCTTC. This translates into CASSAQGSNYGYTF.

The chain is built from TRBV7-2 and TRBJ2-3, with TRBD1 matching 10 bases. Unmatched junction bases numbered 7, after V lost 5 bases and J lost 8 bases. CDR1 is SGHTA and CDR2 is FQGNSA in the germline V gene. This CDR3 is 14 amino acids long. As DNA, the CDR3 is TGTGCCAGCAGCCCGGGACAGGGGAGGGGTACGCAGTATTTT. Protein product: CASSPGQGRGTQYF.

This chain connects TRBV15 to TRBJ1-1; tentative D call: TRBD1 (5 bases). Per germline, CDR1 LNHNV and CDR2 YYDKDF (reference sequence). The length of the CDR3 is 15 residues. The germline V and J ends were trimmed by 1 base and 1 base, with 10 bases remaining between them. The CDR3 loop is CATSRAQATNTEAFF. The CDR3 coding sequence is TGTGCCACCAGCAGAGCACAGGCGACGAACACTGAAGCTTTCTTT.

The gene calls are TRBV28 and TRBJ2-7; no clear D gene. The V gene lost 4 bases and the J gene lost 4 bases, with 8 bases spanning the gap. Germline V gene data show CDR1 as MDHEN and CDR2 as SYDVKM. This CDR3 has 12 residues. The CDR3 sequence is CASSSDKYEQYF. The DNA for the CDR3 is TGTGCCAGCAGTTCTGACAAGTACGAGCAGTACTTC.